This TCR beta chain was captured by sequencing in a study of CXCR3-negative and CXCR3-positive naive CD8 T cells. Study-wide results and limits: TRB CDR3 hydrophobicity was greater in CXCR3-positive naive cells than in CXCR3-negative naive cells.

The CDR3 is 14 residues long. Germline-derived CDR1 and CDR2 are LGHDT and YNNKEL (reference sequence). Via 5' RACE with UMI labels, TRB cDNA libraries were prepared. TCRdb re-called the 5' RACE reads, yielding one record per CDR3 amino acid sequence without DNA. Across 100,000 to 150,000 distinct CDR3 sequences, the top ten clones capture 0.59% of the sample. About this clonotype itself: The target antigen is unknown.

Sequences were obtained from naive CXCR3+ CD8+ T cells from blood. The subset is: CD45RO-CCR7+CD27+CD95- naive CD8+ T cells expressing CXCR3 (TNR3+). V is TRBV3-1 and J is TRBJ2-7; TCRdb designates TRBD1, a call that cannot be tested without DNA. This TCR was sampled from a human donor in good health. Some clones in this sample may be carry-over from other donors' samples. The CDR3 spells CASSPGEYDYEQYF.